The clone carrying this T cell receptor beta chain is a singleton in its sample. The data stem from a study of technical replicates of blood from a few donors. The trim removed 1 base at V and 10 bases at J, leaving 18 bases unmatched. Germline V lookup: CDR1 SEHNR, CDR2 FQNEAQ (reference sequence). The CDR3 is made up of 18 amino acids. The assay was immunoSEQ multiplex PCR, and TCRdb's table has in-frame clones only and misses some. The sample records almost 90,000 clones, around 96% being singletons. The clonotype comes from a human donor in good health. The chain is built from TRBV7-9 and TRBJ2-1, with TRBD2 matching 8 bases. The sample was T cells isolated from PBMCs. The CDR3 sequence: CASSLVPLTGAGAREQFF. The CDR3 DNA sequence: TGTGCCAGCAGCTTAGTCCCCCTTACGGGAGCGGGAGCTAGGGAGCAGTTCTTC.